These 20 T cell receptor beta chains were sequenced from one sample in a study of T-cell reconstitution after alpha-beta-depleted transplantation in children. Unique molecular identifiers featured in how the TCRbeta library was prepared. TCRdb reprocessed the PCR reads with MiXCR, giving one entry per CDR3 protein. The table includes 750,000 to 950,000 distinct CDR3 sequences, roughly 16% detected once. Sequencing used PBMCs, mostly from graft donor cells, obtained 360 days after TCRalphabeta/CD19-depleted stem cell transplant. The receptors originated from a male patient younger than 18 who had a stem cell transplant for acute lymphoblastic leukemia, so the T cells may come from the graft donor.

This clonotype was counted a few times. This chain joins TRBV20-1 and TRBJ2-1; 8 bases fit TRBD2. This CDR3 contains 16 residues. Looked up from germline, CDR1 is DFQATT and CDR2 is SNEGSKA (reference sequence). With V trimmed by 2 bases and J by 0 bases, 6 bases remained unmatched. CDR3 sequence (DNA): TGCAGTGCTAGAAGGTTAGCGGGACGCTCCTACAATGAGCAGTTCTTC. This sequence encodes CSARRLAGRSYNEQFF.

This clonotype was picked up many times. J is TRBJ2-7 and V is TRBV12-3 or TRBV12-4, with TRBD2 matching 13 bases. This CDR3 has 16 residues. V lost 6 bases, J lost 7 bases, and 12 bases stayed unmatched. The CDR3 sequence: CASSRNGLAGVREQYF. DNA for the CDR3: TGTGCCAGCAGCAGAAATGGACTAGCGGGAGTTCGAGAGCAGTACTTC.

The J gene is TRBJ2-3, the V gene TRBV6-2 or TRBV6-3, with D maybe TRBD2 (6 bases). V lost 2 bases and J 8 bases, leaving 17 bases between the germline ends. Per germline, CDR1 MNHEY and CDR2 SVGEGT. The CDR3 has 15 residues. CDR3 nucleotides: TGTGCCAGCAGTTACCGACTAGAGTCAAGGGGTACGCAGTATTTT. Translation gives CASSYRLESRGTQYF.

In its sample, this clonotype was seen a few times. The rearrangement links TRBV29-1 to TRBJ2-5; D unresolved. The V gene lost 3 bases and the J gene lost 5 bases, with 25 bases spanning the gap. Germline-derived CDR1 and CDR2 are SQVTM and ANQGSEA. The CDR3 sequence is 17 residues long. CDR3 in amino acids: CSVEFRRTLAVFETQYF. The CDR3 DNA follows: TGCAGCGTTGAGTTTCGGAGAACTTTGGCCGTCTTCGAGACCCAGTACTTC.

The chain joins TRBV9 to TRBJ2-7, with D hard to call. Trimming pared 3 bases from V and 0 bases from J, leaving 10 bases between. The CDR3 runs 14 residues. Germline-derived CDR1 and CDR2 are SGDLS and YYNGEE. The CDR3 is CASSAGPSSYEQYF. The CDR3 DNA sequence: TGTGCCAGCAGCGCAGGACCCAGCTCCTACGAGCAGTACTTC.

This clonotype has ten or more counts. The CDR3 DNA sequence: TGCGCCAGCAGCCAAGATAGTAGGGACACCTACTACGAGCAGTACTTC. As protein: CASSQDSRDTYYEQYF. This rearrangement joins TRBV4-1 to TRBJ2-7; D possibly corresponds to TRBD1 (6 bases). The CDR3 totals 16 residues. V was shortened by 0 bases and J by 3 bases, with 15 bases between the two germline ends. Germline V lookup: CDR1 MGHRA, CDR2 YSYEKL.

This chain uses TRBV24-1 with TRBJ2-1; perhaps D is TRBD1 or TRBD2 (5 bases each). V shed 3 bases and J shed 3 bases, with 11 bases lying between them. The length of the CDR3 is 15 residues. Germline V CDR1 and CDR2: KGHDR, SFDVKD. Written as DNA, the CDR3 is TGTGCCACCAGTGATGGGGGTAAGGACTACAATGAGCAGTTCTTC. Its translation is CATSDGGKDYNEQFF.

This clonotype was counted many times. The V call is TRBV29-1, the J call TRBJ1-4; D is perhaps TRBD1 (6 bases). There are 15 residues in the CDR3. The germline V gene encodes CDR1 SQVTM and CDR2 ANQGSEA. Deletions cut 6 bases from V and 7 bases from J, with 21 bases between. The CDR3 nucleotides read TGCAGCGTGGGAAGGAGGTCAGGGGTTACTGAAAAACTGTTTTTT. The encoded protein is CSVGRRSGVTEKLFF.

The CDR3 here is CASSPEAHEQYF. CDR3 in DNA: TGTGCCAGCTCACCTGAGGCGCACGAGCAGTACTTC. V and J are TRBV18 and TRBJ2-7; D remains ambiguous. Germline assignment: CDR1 KGHSH and CDR2 LQKENI. This CDR3 spans 12 amino acids. V lost 3 bases to trimming and J lost 5 bases, with 8 bases between them. The full variable domain, in which reference TRBV18 and TRBJ2-7 provide the parts outside the CDR3, is NAGVMQNPRHLVRRRGQEARLRCSPMKGHSHVYWYRQLPEEGLKFMVYLQKENIIDESGMPKERFSAEFPKEGPSILRIQQVVRGDSAAYFCASSPEAHEQYFGPGTRLTVT.

This clonotype was observed a few times. The chain recombines TRBV20-1 with TRBJ2-5; D not resolved. The CDR3 consists of 13 residues. CDR1 is DFQATT and CDR2 is SNEGSKA in the germline V gene (reference sequence). V was cut by 4 bases and J by 9 bases, with 18 bases left in between. The CDR3 loop reads CSATDRASRAQYF. CDR3 nucleotide sequence: TGCAGTGCTACCGACCGGGCCTCAAGAGCCCAGTACTTC.

This clonotype came up a few times. The chain joins TRBV4-2 to TRBJ2-7; 16 nucleotides line up with TRBD2. This CDR3 comprises 16 residues. CDR1 and CDR2 from the germline V gene are LGHNA and YNFKEQ. Trimming at V came to 4 bases and at J to 2 bases, leaving 2 bases not matched to a gene. This CDR3 is CASSLGTSGRAYEQYF. CDR3 sequence (DNA): TGTGCCAGCAGCCTGGGGACTAGCGGGAGGGCCTACGAGCAGTACTTC.

This clonotype has just a few counts. V usage is TRBV2 and J usage is TRBJ2-1; perhaps TRBD1 as D (5 bases). Deletions cut 6 bases from V and 4 bases from J, with 25 bases between. The CDR3 is 18 amino acids. The germline gives CDR1 SNHLY, CDR2 FYNNEI. CDR3 coding DNA: TGTGCCAGCAGCACGACAGTCAAGAAAATGTTTGGTTACAATGAGCAGTTCTTC. Protein product: CASSTTVKKMFGYNEQFF.

This rearrangement joins TRBV5-1 to TRBJ2-2; no firm D call. Trimming took 0 bases from V and 0 from J, leaving 15 bases between them. CDR3 length: 18 residues. The germline gives CDR1 SGHRS, CDR2 YFSETQ. CDR3: CASSLGLLSLTNTGELFF. The CDR3 coding sequence is TGCGCCAGCAGCTTGGGACTTCTCAGCCTGACGAACACCGGGGAGCTGTTTTTT.

This clonotype was picked up many times. This sequence joins TRBV5-1 and TRBJ2-1; no firm D call. Germline CDR1 and CDR2: SGHRS and YFSETQ. The CDR3 covers 16 residues. The V end was cut by 0 bases, the J end by 1 base, with 11 bases between. CDR3 sequence: CASSLVLGTSYNEQFF. CDR3 coding DNA: TGCGCCAGCAGCTTGGTCCTAGGAACATCCTACAATGAGCAGTTCTTC.

The table lists this clonotype with a few counts. The chain links TRBV28 to TRBJ2-7; 7 bases are shared with TRBD2. Trimming removed 6 bases from V and 0 bases from J; junction bases left unmatched: 8. This CDR3 is built from 15 residues. The germline V gene encodes CDR1 MDHEN and CDR2 SYDVKM. This CDR3 is CASRPGLGLSYEQYF. CDR3 sequence (DNA): TGTGCCAGCAGACCCGGACTAGGCCTCTCCTACGAGCAGTACTTC. Together with reference TRBV28 and TRBJ2-7, the CDR3 gives the full variable domain: DVKVTQSSRYLVKRTGEKVFLECVQDMDHENMFWYRQDPGLGLRLIYFSYDVKMKEKGDIPEGYSVSREKKERFSLILESASTNQTSMYLCASRPGLGLSYEQYFGPGTRLTVT.

The CDR3 loop is CASSASGTGAKAGGPSRRHNEQFF. CDR3 DNA: TGCGCCAGCAGCGCTTCCGGGACAGGGGCGAAAGCGGGAGGGCCTTCTCGTCGGCACAATGAGCAGTTCTTC. This rearrangement joins TRBV5-1 to TRBJ2-1; TRBD1 or TRBD2 may be the D gene (10 bases each). The CDR3 has 24 amino acids. Germline assignment: CDR1 SGHRS and CDR2 YFSETQ. V was shortened by 4 bases and J by 5 bases, with 43 bases between the two germline ends.

The chain employs TRBV11-2 and TRBJ2-5, with TRBD1 matching 7 bases. CDR3 length: 14 amino acids. With 5 bases clipped from V and 5 bases from J, the junction kept 8 bases outside the gene matches. Germline CDR1 SGHAT, CDR2 FQNNGV. The CDR3 DNA sequence: TGTGCCAGCAGCCTCCGACAGGGAATGGAGACCCAGTACTTC. This codes for CASSLRQGMETQYF.

This clonotype has just a few counts. The chain is built from TRBV7-6 and TRBJ1-1, with a possible D match to TRBD1 (5 bases). Germline-derived CDR1 and CDR2 are SGHVS and FNYEAQ. CDR3 length: 15 residues. Trimming took off 5 bases at V and 1 base at J, with 14 bases between the two ends. CDR3 region: CASSPNPGPNTEAFF. The DNA of the CDR3 is TGTGCCAGCAGCCCCAACCCGGGACCGAACACTGAAGCTTTCTTT.

This clonotype showed up many times. The chain couples TRBV29-1 to TRBJ2-2, with D unresolved. V lost 5 bases and J lost 1, with 5 bases in between. This CDR3 has 12 amino acids. In germline, CDR1 is SQVTM, CDR2 ANQGSEA. DNA for the CDR3: TGCAGCGTTAGCCGGAACACCGGGGAGCTGTTTTTT. This encodes CSVSRNTGELFF.

This clonotype was seen a handful of times. The chain uses TRBV9 and TRBJ2-3; D uncertain. CDR1 and CDR2 (germline): SGDLS, YYNGEE. Trimming left V 3 bases short and J 2 bases short, with 7 bases between. This CDR3 has 13 residues. CDR3 DNA: TGTGCCAGCAGCGACCGCCACACAGATACGCAGTATTTT. Protein product: CASSDRHTDTQYF. Combining the CDR3 with reference TRBV9 and TRBJ2-3 gives the whole variable domain DSGVTQTPKHLITATGQRVTLRCSPRSGDLSVYWYQQSLDQGLQFLIQYYNGEERAKGNILERFSAQQFPDLHSELNLSSLELGDSALYFCASSDRHTDTQYFGPGTRLTVL.